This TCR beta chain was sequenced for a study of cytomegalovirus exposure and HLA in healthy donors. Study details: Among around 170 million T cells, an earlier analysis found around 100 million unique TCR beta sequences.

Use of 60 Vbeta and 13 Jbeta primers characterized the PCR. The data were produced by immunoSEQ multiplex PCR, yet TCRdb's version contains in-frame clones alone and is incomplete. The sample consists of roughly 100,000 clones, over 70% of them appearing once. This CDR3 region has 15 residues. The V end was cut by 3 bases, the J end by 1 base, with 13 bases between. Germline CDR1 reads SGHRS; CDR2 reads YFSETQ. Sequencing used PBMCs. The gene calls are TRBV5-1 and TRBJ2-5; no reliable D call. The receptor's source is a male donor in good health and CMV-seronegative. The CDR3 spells CASSSSPGSQETQYF. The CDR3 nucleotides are TGCGCCAGCAGCTCGTCACCGGGTTCCCAAGAGACCCAGTACTTC. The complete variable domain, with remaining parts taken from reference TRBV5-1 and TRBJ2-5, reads KAGVTQTPRYLIKTRGQQVTLSCSPISGHRSVSWYQQTPGQGLQFLFEYFSETQRNKGNFPGRFSGRQFSNSRSEMNVSTLELGDSALYLCASSSSPGSQETQYFGPGTRLLVL.